This T cell receptor (beta chain) was sequenced in a study of shared clonotypes between healthy human individuals. The assay was immunoSEQ multiplex PCR, and TCRdb's table has in-frame clones only and misses some. Of 2 million to 2.5 million clones listed, over 85% are singletons. CDR1 is MDHEN, CDR2 SYDVKM, per germline. Trimming took off 5 bases at V and 7 bases at J, with 21 bases between the two ends. The CDR3 covers 15 residues. Both subsets, CD45RA+ naive and CD45RA-negative memory, were split from the CD4+ cells. The TCR comes from a man younger than 35 in good health. Some clones in this sample may be carry-over from other donors' samples. This chain uses TRBV28 with TRBJ2-7; the D is unclear. Material for sequencing was naive CD4+ T cells from PBMCs. Noted subset: CD45RA+ positively selected. For the CDR3, the DNA is TGTGCCAGCAGTGGAACCCCTGTGGACGTATGGGAGCAGTACTTC. Translated, it gives CASSGTPVDVWEQYF. The variable domain in full, completed from reference TRBV28 and TRBJ2-7, reads DVKVTQSSRYLVKRTGEKVFLECVQDMDHENMFWYRQDPGLGLRLIYFSYDVKMKEKGDIPEGYSVSREKKERFSLILESASTNQTSMYLCASSGTPVDVWEQYFGPGTRLTVT.